Below are 27 T cell receptor beta chains sequenced from a single sample in a study of blood T cell repertoires in COVID-19. TCRdb keeps only in-frame clones here, not all; method: immunoSEQ multiplex PCR. The sample gives roughly 150,000 clones, around nine tenths of which show up once; about 4.7% is in the top ten. Sequenced sample: peripheral blood. These TCRs come from a human donor in a cohort sampled during active COVID-19.

V gene TRBV11-2 combines with J gene TRBJ2-5; D gene uncertain. CDR3 length: 16 amino acids. The V and J ends lost 1 base and 1 base respectively, with 13 bases between them. Looked up from germline, CDR1 is SGHAT and CDR2 is FQNNGV. The CDR3 DNA follows: TGTGCCAGCAGCTTAGCAGGCCGCCCAAGCCAAGAGACCCAGTACTTC. This translates into CASSLAGRPSQETQYF.

The V and J genes are TRBV27 and TRBJ2-1, with TRBD2 matching over 8 bases. There are 15 residues in the CDR3. The junction had 6 bases not matched to a gene; V was cut back by 8 bases and J by 0 bases. Germline assignment: CDR1 MNHEY and CDR2 SMNVEV (reference sequence). This CDR3 reads CASLPLAGSYNEQFF. The CDR3 DNA follows: TGTGCCAGCTTACCTCTAGCGGGCTCCTACAATGAGCAGTTCTTC.

The genes are TRBV28 and TRBJ1-2; D not certain. There are 14 residues in the CDR3. Germline CDR1 and CDR2: MDHEN and SYDVKM. V was clipped by 7 bases and J by 8 bases, with 20 bases between them. In DNA form, the CDR3 reads TGTGCCAGCACCCTACTATCCGAGGTAAAAGGCTACACCTTC. Its translation: CASTLLSEVKGYTF.

The rearrangement uses TRBV11-2 and TRBJ2-6; perhaps TRBD1 as D (6 bases). The CDR3 contains 17 residues. Germline CDR1 and CDR2: SGHAT and FQNNGV. V was cut by 1 base and J by 1 base, with 11 bases left in between. The CDR3, as DNA: TGTGCCAGCAGCTTAGGAGGGGGAGCTTCTGGGGCCAACGTCCTGACTTTC. It codes for CASSLGGGASGANVLTF.

The chain employs TRBV7-9 and TRBJ1-3; D remains ambiguous. CDR1 is SEHNR and CDR2 is FQNEAQ in the germline V gene (reference sequence). V lost 1 base and J 1 base, leaving 5 bases between the germline ends. The CDR3 has 14 residues. DNA for the CDR3: TGTGCCAGCAGCTTAGACAGATCTGGAAACACCATATATTTT. Translation gives CASSLDRSGNTIYF. The full variable domain, with the rest looked up from reference TRBV7-9 and TRBJ1-3, is DTGVSQNPRHKITKRGQNVTFRCDPISEHNRLYWYRQTLGQGPEFLTYFQNEAQLEKSRLLSDRFSAERPKGSFSTLEIQRTEQGDSAMYLCASSLDRSGNTIYFGEGSWLTVV.

The chain carries TRBV29-1 and TRBJ2-7; D ambiguous. The CDR3 totals 10 residues. Between the trimmed V and J ends, which lost 4 bases and 3 bases, there was a span of 4 bases. Germline CDR1 SQVTM, CDR2 ANQGSEA. CDR3 coding DNA: TGCAGCGTTGTGTACTACGAGCAGTACTTC. Protein sequence: CSVVYYEQYF.

This clone was seen just once. The V call is TRBV6-5, the J call TRBJ2-5; 7 nucleotides agree with TRBD1. CDR3 length equals 14 residues. CDR1 and CDR2 from the germline V gene are MNHEY and SVGAGI. The trim removed 6 bases at V and 1 base at J, leaving 5 bases unmatched. CDR3 residues: CASSPTGIQETQYF. The CDR3 DNA reads TGTGCCAGCAGCCCGACAGGGATCCAAGAGACCCAGTACTTC.

The chain is built from TRBV13 and TRBJ2-7, with 11 bases that match TRBD2. The V and J ends lost 6 bases and 0 bases, in that order; junction bases with no gene match: 4. Per germline, CDR1 PRHDT and CDR2 FYEKMQ (reference sequence). The CDR3 covers 15 residues. The CDR3 here is CASSSGTSGSYEQYF. CDR3 bases: TGTGCCAGCAGTTCCGGGACTAGCGGCTCCTACGAGCAGTACTTC.

The chain joins TRBV6-5 to TRBJ1-2, with D perhaps TRBD1 (6 bases). V was shortened by 6 bases and J by 1 base, with 9 bases between the two germline ends. The CDR3 spans 13 residues. Germline loops: CDR1 MNHEY, CDR2 SVGAGI. This chain's CDR3 is CASRRGGNYGYTF. CDR3 in DNA: TGTGCCAGCAGGCGAGGGGGTAACTATGGCTACACCTTC.

Note on this clone: A read error may account for a junction end that differs from germline. The chain joins TRBV2 to TRBJ1-2; no firm D call. The CDR3 contains 12 residues. Per germline, CDR1 SNHLY and CDR2 FYNNEI. CDR3 sequence (DNA): TGTGCCAGCATTGAAGAGCGCTATGGCTACACCTTC. Protein sequence: CASIEERYGYTF.

The chain employs TRBV4-3 and TRBJ2-7, with a possible D match to TRBD2 (5 bases). The V gene lost 0 bases and the J gene lost 1 base, with 13 bases spanning the gap. Germline-derived CDR1 and CDR2 are LGHNA and YSLEER. This CDR3 has 16 residues. CDR3 sequence (DNA): TGCGCCAGCAGCCAAGATCAGGACTCCATTTCCTACGAGCAGTACTTC. Its translation is CASSQDQDSISYEQYF.

The chain links TRBV7-2 to TRBJ2-7; D is uncertain. The CDR3 has 15 amino acids. Per germline, CDR1 SGHTA and CDR2 FQGNSA. V lost 1 base to trimming and J lost 2 bases, with 12 bases between them. The CDR3 nucleotides read TGTGCCAGCAGCTTAGTGCGAAGTGCCGCCTACGAGCAGTACTTC. This gives the protein CASSLVRSAAYEQYF.

The CDR3 is CASSQGLAGAYNEQFF. The CDR3 bases are TGTGCCAGCAGCCAGGGACTAGCGGGGGCCTACAATGAGCAGTTCTTC. This rearrangement joins TRBV3-1 (or the pseudogene TRBV3-2) to TRBJ2-1, with 14 positions matching TRBD2. Trimming at V came to 3 bases and at J to 2 bases, leaving 0 bases not matched to a gene. In germline, CDR1 is LGHDT, CDR2 YNNKEL (reference sequence). There are 16 residues in the CDR3.

The V and J genes are TRBV6-5 and TRBJ1-1; a weak D match, TRBD1 (5 bases). Per germline, CDR1 MNHEY and CDR2 SVGAGI. This CDR3 is 13 amino acids long. V was pared by 7 bases and J by 8 bases, with 17 bases between. The CDR3 coding sequence is TGTGCCAGCACTACAAACCGGGCAGGGGAAGCTTTCTTT. Encoded protein: CASTTNRAGEAFF.

The rearrangement joins TRBV30 to TRBJ2-3, with 12 nucleotides matching TRBD2. The V and J ends lost 0 bases and 4 bases, in that order; junction bases with no gene match: 11. This CDR3 is built from 18 residues. Germline V lookup: CDR1 GTSNPN, CDR2 SVGIG (reference sequence). The CDR3: CAWSVGRLAGGRADTQYF. In DNA form, the CDR3 reads TGTGCCTGGAGTGTAGGAAGGCTAGCGGGAGGGAGGGCAGATACGCAGTATTTT. The variable domain in full, with the rest retrieved from reference TRBV30 and TRBJ2-3, is SQTIHQWPATLVQPVGSPLSLECTVEGTSNPNLYWYRQAAGRGLQLLFYSVGIGQISSEVPQNLSASRPQDRQFILSSKKLLLSDSGFYLCAWSVGRLAGGRADTQYFGPGTRLTVL.

The rearrangement joins TRBV5-5 to TRBJ2-7; 7 bases are a match to TRBD1. V was clipped by 2 bases and J by 4 bases; unmatched bases: 6. The CDR3 consists of 14 residues. Looked up from germline, CDR1 is SGHKS and CDR2 is YYEKEE (reference sequence). The CDR3 sequence: CASSLTGVDYEQYF. CDR3 sequence (DNA): TGTGCCAGCAGCTTAACAGGGGTTGATTACGAGCAGTACTTC.

The chain carries TRBV7-3 and TRBJ2-1; D is perhaps TRBD2 (6 bases). The germline CDR1 and CDR2 sequences are SGHTA and FQGTGA. The ends were cut back, 5 bases at V and 5 bases at J, with 16 bases in the middle. The CDR3 runs 15 residues. For the CDR3, the DNA is TGTGCCAGCAGCCCGCTAGCGTCTCCTGACAATGAGCAGTTCTTC. Translated, it gives CASSPLASPDNEQFF. Full variable domain (rest looked up from reference TRBV7-3 and TRBJ2-1): GAGVSQTPSNKVTEKGKYVELRCDPISGHTALYWYRQSLGQGPEFLIYFQGTGAADDSGLPNDRFFAVRPEGSVSTLKIQRTERGDSAVYLCASSPLASPDNEQFFGPGTRLTVL.

The chain recombines TRBV15 with TRBJ2-3; TRBD2 matches 8 bases. Germline V gives CDR1 LNHNV, CDR2 YYDKDF (reference sequence). Unmatched junction bases numbered 5, after V lost 3 bases and J lost 0 bases. This CDR3 comprises 16 residues. DNA of the CDR3: TGTGCCACCAGCAGGGGATCTAGCGGGAGCACAGATACGCAGTATTTT. Amino acid sequence: CATSRGSSGSTDTQYF. Full variable domain (remainder filled in from reference TRBV15 and TRBJ2-3): DAMVIQNPRYQVTQFGKPVTLSCSQTLNHNVMYWYQQKSSQAPKLLFHYYDKDFNNEADTPDNFQSRRPNTSFCFLDIRSPGLGDTAMYLCATSRGSSGSTDTQYFGPGTRLTVL.

The chain carries TRBV28 and TRBJ2-7; 7 bases line up with TRBD2. The junction had 3 bases not matched to a gene; V was cut back by 4 bases and J by 6 bases. Germline V gene lookup returns CDR1 MDHEN and CDR2 SYDVKM. The CDR3 extends over 12 amino acids. Here the CDR3 DNA reads TGTGCCAGCAGTTGGGAGGGTAGCGAGCAGTACTTC. This sequence encodes CASSWEGSEQYF.

The chain couples TRBV28 to TRBJ1-4; no reliable D call. V lost 6 bases, J lost 2 bases, and 13 bases lay in between. CDR3 length equals 15 residues. Germline lookup yields CDR1 MDHEN and CDR2 SYDVKM. Here the CDR3 reads CASRTRWATNEKLFF. The CDR3 DNA is TGTGCCAGCAGGACCCGGTGGGCTACTAATGAAAAACTGTTTTTT.

This chain connects TRBV30 to TRBJ1-2; D unresolved. This CDR3 has 15 amino acids. The V and J ends lost 0 bases and 0 bases respectively, with 11 bases between them. The germline V gene has CDR1 GTSNPN and CDR2 SVGIG (reference sequence). CDR3 DNA sequence: TGTGCCTGGAGTGTCTCCAGACAATCTAACTATGGCTACACCTTC. Protein product: CAWSVSRQSNYGYTF.

V and J are TRBV7-9 and TRBJ1-2; TRBD1 matches 12 bases. Trimming cost V 4 bases and J 4 bases; bases outside gene matches: 1. The germline V gene encodes CDR1 SEHNR and CDR2 FQNEAQ (reference sequence). The CDR3 has 14 residues. CDR3 bases: TGTGCCAGCAGCTGGGGACAGGGGGCCTATGGCTACACCTTC. Translating it yields CASSWGQGAYGYTF. The variable domain in full, with the rest retrieved from reference TRBV7-9 and TRBJ1-2, is DTGVSQNPRHKITKRGQNVTFRCDPISEHNRLYWYRQTLGQGPEFLTYFQNEAQLEKSRLLSDRFSAERPKGSFSTLEIQRTEQGDSAMYLCASSWGQGAYGYTFGSGTRLTVV.

This clone came up once. The rearrangement uses TRBV24-1 and TRBJ2-2; 8 positions match TRBD1. The ends lost 5 bases at V and 1 base at J; junction bases unmatched: 14. Germline V lookup: CDR1 KGHDR, CDR2 SFDVKD. The CDR3 extends over 19 amino acids. CDR3: CATSGPLSLGQVNTGELFF. CDR3 DNA: TGTGCCACCAGTGGGCCCCTATCTTTGGGACAGGTGAACACCGGGGAGCTGTTTTTT.

This chain joins TRBV7-8 and TRBJ1-3; D is possibly TRBD1 (5 bases). Trimming left V 1 base short and J 0 bases short, with 13 bases between. Per germline, CDR1 SGHVS and CDR2 FQNEAQ. CDR3 length: 17 residues. The CDR3, as DNA: TGTGCCAGCAGCTTAGAGGCCAGGACATACTCTGGAAACACCATATATTTT. It yields the protein CASSLEARTYSGNTIYF.

This chain links TRBV11-3 with TRBJ2-7; 13 positions agree with TRBD2. V trimming: 5 bases; J trimming: 3 bases; junction bases outside the gene matches: 7. The CDR3 consists of 16 residues. Germline V gene data show CDR1 as SGHNT and CDR2 as YENEEA. DNA for the CDR3: TGTGCCAGCAGCCCAGGACTAGCGGGAGTAATCTACGAGCAGTACTTC. This sequence encodes CASSPGLAGVIYEQYF.

This rearrangement joins TRBV4-1 to TRBJ2-6; no clear D. The V gene lost 5 bases and the J gene lost 4 bases, with 12 bases spanning the gap. There are 15 residues in the CDR3. The germline gives CDR1 MGHRA, CDR2 YSYEKL. This chain's CDR3 is CASSNSVLGANVLTF. The CDR3 region has the DNA TGCGCCAGCAGCAATTCGGTTCTAGGGGCCAACGTCCTGACTTTC.

The chain employs TRBV19 and TRBJ2-3; the match to TRBD2 covers 10 bases. V was clipped by 5 bases and J by 1 base; unmatched bases: 12. Per the germline V gene, CDR1 is LNHDA and CDR2 is SQIVND (reference sequence). The CDR3 length is 18 residues. CDR3 nucleotides: TGTGCCAGTAGTCCCCTAGCGGGGGCCGCTGGACGCACAGATACGCAGTATTTT. Translation gives CASSPLAGAAGRTDTQYF.